The 19 T cell receptor beta chains below come from one sample, sequenced in a study of blood T cell repertoires in COVID-19. Here immunoSEQ multiplex PCR was the method, and the copy in TCRdb shows in-frame clones only, minus some. The repertoire holds over 95,000 clones, 90% seen once, with roughly 4.4% in the top ten. The sample comprised peripheral blood. Receptor source: a woman aged 50 to 60 with acute or convalescent COVID-19.

The rearrangement joins TRBV2 to TRBJ2-3; 11 nucleotides line up with TRBD2. CDR1 and CDR2 (germline): SNHLY, FYNNEI. This CDR3 is 13 amino acids long. V gave up 8 bases and J gave up 6 bases; unmatched junction bases: 4. DNA for the CDR3: TGTGCCAGCGAACTAGCGGGAGAGGATACGCAGTATTTT. It translates to CASELAGEDTQYF.

The chain carries TRBV5-1 and TRBJ2-7; 8 nucleotides line up with TRBD2. This CDR3 has 15 amino acids. J was trimmed by 5 bases and V by 2 bases; bases with no gene match: 9. CDR1 SGHRS and CDR2 YFSETQ come from the germline V gene. In nucleotides, the CDR3 is TGCGCCAGCAGCTTACCCGGGACTAGATACAACGAGCAGTACTTC. Translated, it gives CASSLPGTRYNEQYF.

This chain joins TRBV7-7 and TRBJ2-3, with 8 bases identical to TRBD1. The ends lost 2 bases at V and 4 bases at J; junction bases unmatched: 5. The CDR3 consists of 15 residues. CDR1 is SSHAT and CDR2 is FNYEAQ in the germline V gene (reference sequence). CDR3: CASSLTRTGSDTQYF. The CDR3 bases are TGTGCCAGCAGCTTAACCCGGACAGGGTCAGATACGCAGTATTTT. Full variable domain (outside the CDR3, taken from reference TRBV7-7 and TRBJ2-3): GAGVSQSPRYKVTKRGQDVTLRCDPISSHATLYWYQQALGQGPEFLTYFNYEAQPDKSGLPSDRFSAERPEGSISTLTIQRTEQRDSAMYRCASSLTRTGSDTQYFGPGTRLTVL.

This rearrangement joins TRBV28 to TRBJ1-2; 7 positions match TRBD1. Germline V gene data show CDR1 as MDHEN and CDR2 as SYDVKM. Trimming at V came to 11 bases and at J to 7 bases, leaving 10 bases not matched to a gene. The CDR3 totals 12 residues. CDR3 DNA sequence: TGTGCCGCCACCGACAGGGAAGGTGGCTACACCTTC. Protein sequence: CAATDREGGYTF.

The chain combines TRBV18 with TRBJ1-4, with D hard to call. The V end lost 3 bases, the J end lost 4 bases, and 12 bases lay between the germline ends. CDR3 size: 15 residues. The V gene's germline CDR1 is KGHSH and CDR2 LQKENI. CDR3 amino acids: CASSPNGLINEKLFF. The CDR3 coding sequence is TGTGCCAGCTCACCGAATGGACTGATTAATGAAAAACTGTTTTTT. The complete variable domain, with remaining parts taken from reference TRBV18 and TRBJ1-4, reads NAGVMQNPRHLVRRRGQEARLRCSPMKGHSHVYWYRQLPEEGLKFMVYLQKENIIDESGMPKERFSAEFPKEGPSILRIQQVVRGDSAAYFCASSPNGLINEKLFFGSGTQLSVL.

The chain employs TRBV6-6 and TRBJ2-7; D is ambiguous. The CDR3 runs 13 residues. Germline V lookup: CDR1 MNHNY, CDR2 SVGAGI (reference sequence). V lost 8 bases and J lost 2, with 13 bases in between. In DNA, the CDR3 is TGTGCCAGCGTGCCCAGCGCGACCTACGAGCAGTACTTC. Translated: CASVPSATYEQYF.

The genes are TRBV20-1 and TRBJ1-1; 7 nucleotides agree with TRBD1. Germline values: CDR1 DFQATT, CDR2 SNEGSKA (reference sequence). This CDR3 comprises 13 residues. Unmatched junction bases numbered 7, after V lost 5 bases and J lost 4 bases. The CDR3 reads CSARETGSTEAFF. In nucleotides, the CDR3 is TGCAGTGCTCGTGAGACAGGGAGCACTGAAGCTTTCTTT.

The V call is TRBV4-2, the J call TRBJ2-7; TRBD2 matches 12 bases. V lost 0 bases to trimming and J lost 3 bases; unmatched junction nucleotides: 3. The CDR3 is made up of 16 amino acids. In germline, CDR1 is LGHNA, CDR2 YNFKEQ. CDR3 DNA: TGTGCCAGCAGCCAAGATGGGACTAGCGGGTTCTACGAGCAGTACTTC. Translated, it gives CASSQDGTSGFYEQYF.

The chain links TRBV12-5 to TRBJ1-2; 9 nucleotides match TRBD1. Germline loops: CDR1 LGHNT, CDR2 FRNRAP. This CDR3 is built from 13 residues. V was clipped by 6 bases and J by 2 bases; unmatched bases: 1. This CDR3 is CASGGTGNYGYTF. CDR3 bases: TGTGCTAGTGGGGGGACAGGGAACTATGGCTACACCTTC. The entire variable domain, with the rest obtained from reference TRBV12-5 and TRBJ1-2, is as follows: DARVTQTPRHKVTEMGQEVTMRCQPILGHNTVFWYRQTMMQGLELLAYFRNRAPLDDSGMPKDRFSAEMPDATLATLKIQPSEPRDSAVYFCASGGTGNYGYTFGSGTRLTVV.

The chain carries TRBV27 and TRBJ1-1; no clear D gene. Germline values: CDR1 MNHEY, CDR2 SMNVEV (reference sequence). V lost 8 bases, J lost 0 bases, and 13 bases lay in between. The length of the CDR3 is 14 residues. The CDR3 sequence: CASHSENLNTEAFF. Written as DNA, the CDR3 is TGTGCCAGCCACTCCGAAAATTTGAACACTGAAGCTTTCTTT.

V and J are TRBV7-3 and TRBJ2-7, with a weak D call TRBD1 (7 bases). In germline, CDR1 is SGHTA, CDR2 FQGTGA. The CDR3 spans 14 residues. V was trimmed by 4 bases and J by 6 bases, leaving 16 bases between them. CDR3 bases: TGTGCCAGCAGCTCAGGACAGGTGGGAGGCGAGCAGTACTTC. It translates to CASSSGQVGGEQYF.

The chain links TRBV18 to TRBJ1-1; no clear D. Germline values: CDR1 KGHSH, CDR2 LQKENI. The CDR3 covers 16 residues. Trimming pared 1 base from V and 1 base from J, leaving 13 bases between. The CDR3 DNA reads TGTGCCAGCTCACCACGATGGGAGCTGAAGAACACTGAAGCTTTCTTT. This gives the protein CASSPRWELKNTEAFF. Full variable domain (remainder filled in from reference TRBV18 and TRBJ1-1): NAGVMQNPRHLVRRRGQEARLRCSPMKGHSHVYWYRQLPEEGLKFMVYLQKENIIDESGMPKERFSAEFPKEGPSILRIQQVVRGDSAAYFCASSPRWELKNTEAFFGQGTRLTVV.

The rearrangement links TRBV6-4 to TRBJ1-5; D possibly corresponds to TRBD1 (5 bases). Trimming removed 3 bases at V and 6 bases at J, with 9 bases between. The CDR3 is made up of 13 amino acids. Germline CDR1 MRHNA, CDR2 SNTAGT. The DNA for the CDR3 is TGTGCCAGCAGTGAAGTAAGGGGTCAGCCCCAGCATTTT. Residues: CASSEVRGQPQHF.

V gene TRBV5-6 combines with J gene TRBJ2-7; D not certain. CDR1 SGHDT and CDR2 YYEEEE come from the germline V gene. This CDR3 is 14 amino acids long. V was pared by 4 bases and J by 2 bases, with 13 bases between. The CDR3 here is CASSPVDRTYEQYF. CDR3 DNA sequence: TGTGCCAGCAGCCCGGTAGATAGAACCTACGAGCAGTACTTC.

V usage is TRBV6-1 and J usage is TRBJ2-1; D remains unclear. Germline CDR1 is MNHNS and CDR2 is SASEGT. The CDR3 has 15 amino acids. Trimming cost V 1 base and J 3 bases, with 10 bases left between them. Written as DNA, the CDR3 is TGTGCCAGCAGTGAAGGAAGACTGGGCTACAATGAGCAGTTCTTC. Translating gives CASSEGRLGYNEQFF.

The count of this clone is one. The chain is built from TRBV30 and TRBJ1-2; 8 bases fit TRBD1. J was trimmed by 7 bases and V by 0 bases; bases with no gene match: 10. This CDR3 comprises 15 residues. The V gene's germline CDR1 is GTSNPN and CDR2 SVGIG (reference sequence). CDR3 protein: CAWSVGLPGGSGYTF. The CDR3 bases are TGTGCCTGGAGTGTGGGGTTACCAGGGGGCAGTGGCTACACCTTC.

This clone was recorded once. The chain has TRBV3-1 (or the pseudogene TRBV3-2) and TRBJ2-7, with D perhaps TRBD1 (5 bases). CDR1 is LGHDT, CDR2 YNNKEL, per germline (reference sequence). CDR3 size: 15 residues. With 1 base removed from V and 2 bases from J, the gap between germline ends came to 12 bases. The DNA of the CDR3 is TGTGCCAGCAGCCAAGGACAGCGCGCTACCTACGAGCAGTACTTC. Protein product: CASSQGQRATYEQYF.

This clone has just one count. This chain uses TRBV6-2 or TRBV6-3 with TRBJ2-1; 11 nucleotides match TRBD2. Germline trimming cut 8 bases from V and 7 bases from J; bases unmatched to any gene: 13. The V gene's germline CDR1 is MNHEY and CDR2 SVGEGT. This CDR3 comprises 16 residues. DNA of the CDR3: TGTGCCAGCGGCCGTAGCTTGGGACTAGCGGATAATGAGCAGTTCTTC. As protein: CASGRSLGLADNEQFF.

This rearrangement joins TRBV10-3 to TRBJ2-2; D unclear. Trimming removed 9 bases at V and 1 base at J, with 9 bases between. The CDR3 loop spans 13 amino acids. From germline, CDR1 is ENHRY and CDR2 SYGVKD. The CDR3 sequence: CAILSVNTGELFF. The CDR3 DNA reads as TGTGCCATTCTTTCAGTGAACACCGGGGAGCTGTTTTTT.